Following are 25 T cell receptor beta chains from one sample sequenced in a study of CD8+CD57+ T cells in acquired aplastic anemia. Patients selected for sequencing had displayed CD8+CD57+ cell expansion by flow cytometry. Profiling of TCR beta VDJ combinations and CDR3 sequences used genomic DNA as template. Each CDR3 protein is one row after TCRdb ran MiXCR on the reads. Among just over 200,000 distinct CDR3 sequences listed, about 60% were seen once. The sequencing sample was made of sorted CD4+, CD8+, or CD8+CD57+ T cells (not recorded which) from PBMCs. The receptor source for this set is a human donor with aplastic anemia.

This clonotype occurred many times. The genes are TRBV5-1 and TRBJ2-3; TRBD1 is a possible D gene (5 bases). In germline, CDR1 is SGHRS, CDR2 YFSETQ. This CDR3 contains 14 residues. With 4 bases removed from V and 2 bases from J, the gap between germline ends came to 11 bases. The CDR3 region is CASSLGQDTDTQYF. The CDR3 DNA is TGCGCCAGCAGCCTAGGACAAGACACAGATACGCAGTATTTT.

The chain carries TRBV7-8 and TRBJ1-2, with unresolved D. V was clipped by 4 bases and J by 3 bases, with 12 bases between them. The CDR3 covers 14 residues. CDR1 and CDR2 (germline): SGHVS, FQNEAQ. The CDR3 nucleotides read TGTGCCAGCAGCTCGCGGGGTGCTCACTATGGCTACACCTTC. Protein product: CASSSRGAHYGYTF.

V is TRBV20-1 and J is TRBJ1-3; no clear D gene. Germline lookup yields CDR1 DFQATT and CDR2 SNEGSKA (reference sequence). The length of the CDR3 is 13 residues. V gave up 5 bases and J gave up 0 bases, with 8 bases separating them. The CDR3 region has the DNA TGCAGTGCTGGATACGGCTCTGGAAACACCATATATTTT. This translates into CSAGYGSGNTIYF.

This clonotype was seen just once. The DNA for the CDR3 is TGTGCCACCAGTGATTCGACGAAGGGGGCACTTGAGGAGCAGTTCTTC. Translation gives CATSDSTKGALEEQFF. V usage is TRBV24-1 and J usage is TRBJ2-1, with 7 bases identical to TRBD1. Per the germline V gene, CDR1 is KGHDR and CDR2 is SFDVKD. With 2 bases clipped from V and 10 bases from J, the junction kept 13 bases outside the gene matches. The CDR3 length is 16 residues.

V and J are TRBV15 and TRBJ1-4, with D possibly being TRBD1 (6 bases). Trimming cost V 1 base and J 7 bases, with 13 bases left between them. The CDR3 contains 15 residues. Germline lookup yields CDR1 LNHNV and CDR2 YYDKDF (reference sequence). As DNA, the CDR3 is TGTGCCACCAGCAGAGTACGGGACACCCCTGAAAAACTGTTTTTT. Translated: CATSRVRDTPEKLFF.

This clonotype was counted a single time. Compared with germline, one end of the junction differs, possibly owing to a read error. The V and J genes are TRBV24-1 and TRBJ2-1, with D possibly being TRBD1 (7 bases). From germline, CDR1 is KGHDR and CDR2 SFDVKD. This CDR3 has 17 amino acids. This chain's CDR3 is CATSDLGGTAGVWEQSF. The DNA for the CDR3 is TGTGCCACCAGTGATTTGGGGGGGACAGCCGGAGTGTGGGAGCAGTCCTTC.

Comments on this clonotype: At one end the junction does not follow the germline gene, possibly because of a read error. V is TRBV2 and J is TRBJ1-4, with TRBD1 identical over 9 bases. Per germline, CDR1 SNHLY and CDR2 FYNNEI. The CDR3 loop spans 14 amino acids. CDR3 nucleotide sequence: TGCGCCAGCAGTGGGACAGGGCTTAATGAAAAACTGTTTTTT. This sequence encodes CASSGTGLNEKLFF.

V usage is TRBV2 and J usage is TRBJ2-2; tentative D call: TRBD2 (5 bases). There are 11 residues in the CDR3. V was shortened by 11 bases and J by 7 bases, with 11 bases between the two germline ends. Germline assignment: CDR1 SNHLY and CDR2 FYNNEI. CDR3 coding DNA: TGTGCCTACGACGAGGGCGGGGAGCTGTTTTTT. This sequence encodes CAYDEGGELFF.

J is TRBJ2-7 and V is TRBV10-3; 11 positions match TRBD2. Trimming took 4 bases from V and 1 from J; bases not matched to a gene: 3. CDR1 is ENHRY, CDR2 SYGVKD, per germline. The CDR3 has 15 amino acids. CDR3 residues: CAISVGTSGSYEQYF. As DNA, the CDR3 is TGTGCCATCAGTGTAGGGACTAGCGGATCCTACGAGCAGTACTTC.

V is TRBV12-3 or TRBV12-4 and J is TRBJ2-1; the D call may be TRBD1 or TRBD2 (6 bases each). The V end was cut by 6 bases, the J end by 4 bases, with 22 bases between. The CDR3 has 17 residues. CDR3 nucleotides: TGTGCCAGCAGGGGCGGGGTCCTTTGGACAGTATACAATGAGCAGTTCTTC. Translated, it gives CASRGGVLWTVYNEQFF.

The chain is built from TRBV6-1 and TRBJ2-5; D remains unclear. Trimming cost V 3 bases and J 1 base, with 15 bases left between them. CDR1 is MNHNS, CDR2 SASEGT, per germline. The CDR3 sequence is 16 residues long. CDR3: CASSEVSQRPQETQYF. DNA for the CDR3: TGTGCCAGCAGTGAGGTCAGCCAACGTCCCCAAGAGACCCAGTACTTC.

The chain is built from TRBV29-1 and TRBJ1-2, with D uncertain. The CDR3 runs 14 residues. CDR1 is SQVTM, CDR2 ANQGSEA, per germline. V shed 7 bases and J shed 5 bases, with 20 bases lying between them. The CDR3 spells CSALWGGDTYGYTF. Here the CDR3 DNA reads TGCAGCGCCCTTTGGGGTGGGGATACTTATGGCTACACCTTC.

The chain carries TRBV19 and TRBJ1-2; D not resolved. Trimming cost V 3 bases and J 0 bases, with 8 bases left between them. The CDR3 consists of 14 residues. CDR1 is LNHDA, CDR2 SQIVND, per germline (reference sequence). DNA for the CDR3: TGTGCCAGTAGTATTGGCAGCACTAACTATGGCTACACCTTC. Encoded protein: CASSIGSTNYGYTF.

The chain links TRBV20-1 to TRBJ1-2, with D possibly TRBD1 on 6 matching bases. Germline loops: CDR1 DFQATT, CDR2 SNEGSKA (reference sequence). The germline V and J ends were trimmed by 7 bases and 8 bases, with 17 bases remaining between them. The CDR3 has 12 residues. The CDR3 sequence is CSVTKQGVGYTF. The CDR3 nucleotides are TGCAGTGTCACGAAACAGGGAGTGGGCTACACCTTC.

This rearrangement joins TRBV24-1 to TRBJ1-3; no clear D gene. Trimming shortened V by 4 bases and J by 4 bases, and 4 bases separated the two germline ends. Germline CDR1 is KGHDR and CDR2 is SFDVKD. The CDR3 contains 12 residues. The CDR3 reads CATSDSGNTIYF. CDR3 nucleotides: TGTGCCACCAGTGACTCCGGAAACACCATATATTTT.

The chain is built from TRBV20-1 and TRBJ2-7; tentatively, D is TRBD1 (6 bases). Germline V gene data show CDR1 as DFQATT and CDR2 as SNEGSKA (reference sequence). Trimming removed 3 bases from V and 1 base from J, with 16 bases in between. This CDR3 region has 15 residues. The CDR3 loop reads CSASLNLGTSYEQYF. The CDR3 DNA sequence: TGCAGTGCTAGTCTCAATCTGGGGACATCCTACGAGCAGTACTTC.

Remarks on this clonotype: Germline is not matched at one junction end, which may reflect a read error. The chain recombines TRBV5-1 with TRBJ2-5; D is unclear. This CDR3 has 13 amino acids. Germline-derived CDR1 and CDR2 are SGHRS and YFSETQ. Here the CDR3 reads CASSFEAEETHYF. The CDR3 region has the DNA TGCGCCAGCAGCTTTGAAGCAGAAGAGACCCATTACTTC.

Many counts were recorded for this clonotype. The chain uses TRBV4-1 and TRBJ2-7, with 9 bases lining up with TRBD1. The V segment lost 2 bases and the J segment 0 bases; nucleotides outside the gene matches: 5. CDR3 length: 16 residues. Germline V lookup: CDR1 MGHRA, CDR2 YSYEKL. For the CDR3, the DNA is TGCGCCAGCAGCCAACATTGGGGACAGGGCTCCTACGAGCAGTACTTC. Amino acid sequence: CASSQHWGQGSYEQYF.

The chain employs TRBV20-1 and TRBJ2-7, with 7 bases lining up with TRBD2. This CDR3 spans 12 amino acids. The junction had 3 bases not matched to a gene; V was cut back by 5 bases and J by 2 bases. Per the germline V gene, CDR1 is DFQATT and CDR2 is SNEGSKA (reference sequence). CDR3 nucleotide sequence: TGCAGTGCTTATGGACTAGCCTACGAGCAGTACTTC. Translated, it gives CSAYGLAYEQYF.

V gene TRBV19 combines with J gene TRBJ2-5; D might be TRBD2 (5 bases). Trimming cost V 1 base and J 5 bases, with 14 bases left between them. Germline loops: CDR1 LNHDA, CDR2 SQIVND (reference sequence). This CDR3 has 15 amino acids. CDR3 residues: CASSIGPGRVETQYF. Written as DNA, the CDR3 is TGTGCCAGTAGTATAGGGCCGGGAAGGGTTGAGACCCAGTACTTC. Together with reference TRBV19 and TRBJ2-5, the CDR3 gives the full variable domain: DGGITQSPKYLFRKEGQNVTLSCEQNLNHDAMYWYRQDPGQGLRLIYYSQIVNDFQKGDIAEGYSVSREKKESFPLTVTSAQKNPTAFYLCASSIGPGRVETQYFGPGTRLLVL.

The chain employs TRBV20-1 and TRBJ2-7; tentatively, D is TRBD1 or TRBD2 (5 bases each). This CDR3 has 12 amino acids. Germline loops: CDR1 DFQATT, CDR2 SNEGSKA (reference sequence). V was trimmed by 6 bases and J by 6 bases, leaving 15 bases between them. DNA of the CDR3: TGCAGTGCGGGGGTGGGAAAGGGCGAGCAGTACTTC. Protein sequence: CSAGVGKGEQYF.

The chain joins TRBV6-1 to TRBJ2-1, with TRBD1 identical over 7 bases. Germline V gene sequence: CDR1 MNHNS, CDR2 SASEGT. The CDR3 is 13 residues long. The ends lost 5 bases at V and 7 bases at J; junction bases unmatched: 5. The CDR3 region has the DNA TGTGCCAGCAGTCAGGACAGGATGAATGAGCAGTTCTTC. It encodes CASSQDRMNEQFF.

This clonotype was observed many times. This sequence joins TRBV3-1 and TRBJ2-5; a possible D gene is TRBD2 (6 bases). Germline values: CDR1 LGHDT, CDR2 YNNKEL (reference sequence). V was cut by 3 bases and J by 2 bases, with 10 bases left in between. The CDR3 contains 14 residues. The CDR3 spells CASSQALAQETQYF. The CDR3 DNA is TGTGCCAGCAGCCAGGCACTAGCACAAGAGACCCAGTACTTC.

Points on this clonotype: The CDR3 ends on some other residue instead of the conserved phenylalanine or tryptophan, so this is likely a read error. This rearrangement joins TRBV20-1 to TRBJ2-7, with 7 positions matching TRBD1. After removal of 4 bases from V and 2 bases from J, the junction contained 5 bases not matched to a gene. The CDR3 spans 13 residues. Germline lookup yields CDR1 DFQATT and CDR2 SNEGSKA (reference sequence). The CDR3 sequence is CSATGTATYEQYL. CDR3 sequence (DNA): TGCAGTGCTACCGGGACAGCGACCTACGAGCAGTACCTC.

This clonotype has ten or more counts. The CDR3 DNA reads TGTGCCAGCAGCTTCAGTCCGAGCTCCTATAATTCACCCCTCCACTTT. Translating it yields CASSFSPSSYNSPLHF. The chain is built from TRBV5-6 and TRBJ1-6; D unresolved. V was pared by 2 bases and J by 0 bases, with 9 bases between. This CDR3 is built from 16 residues. From germline, CDR1 is SGHDT and CDR2 YYEEEE.